The entry below describes one T cell receptor (beta chain). V gave up 6 bases and J gave up 10 bases, with 16 bases separating them. The CDR3 runs 14 residues. CDR1 and CDR2 (germline): MNHEY, SVGAGI. The data derive from a study of blood T cell repertoires in COVID-19. Overall study context: Samples taken during acute and convalescent COVID-19 were collected in the United States, Italy and Spain. The analysed material was cDNA or gDNA that came from T cells, B-cell-depleted T cells, or PBMCs.

In the original processing: Amplification of reference gene primers was used by the study to estimate nucleated cell counts. Generated by immunoSEQ multiplex PCR, the TCRdb table keeps only in-frame clones and is missing some. V, J and clone size derive from that table, while D and trimming were established from the DNA sequence. The data show approximately 110,000 clones, 85% seen once. The rearrangement joins TRBV6-5 to TRBJ1-6; possible D gene TRBD1, 6 bases. Sequencing was done on a sample of peripheral blood. The receptor was isolated from a human donor in a cohort sampled during active COVID-19. The CDR3 sequence: CASRSGTKASPLHF. The DNA of the CDR3 is TGTGCCAGCAGGTCCGGGACAAAAGCCTCACCCCTCCACTTT.